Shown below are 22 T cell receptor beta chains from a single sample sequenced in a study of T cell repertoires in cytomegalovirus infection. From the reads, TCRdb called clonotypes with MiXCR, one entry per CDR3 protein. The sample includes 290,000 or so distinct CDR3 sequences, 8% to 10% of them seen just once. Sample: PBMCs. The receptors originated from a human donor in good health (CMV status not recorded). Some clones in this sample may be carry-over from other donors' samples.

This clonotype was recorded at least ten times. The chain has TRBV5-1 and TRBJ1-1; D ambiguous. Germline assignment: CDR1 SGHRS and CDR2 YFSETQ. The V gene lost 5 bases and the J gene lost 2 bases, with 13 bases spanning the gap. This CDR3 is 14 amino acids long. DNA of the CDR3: TGCGCCAGCAGTACAGAATCCTTAAACACTGAAGCTTTCTTT. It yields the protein CASSTESLNTEAFF.

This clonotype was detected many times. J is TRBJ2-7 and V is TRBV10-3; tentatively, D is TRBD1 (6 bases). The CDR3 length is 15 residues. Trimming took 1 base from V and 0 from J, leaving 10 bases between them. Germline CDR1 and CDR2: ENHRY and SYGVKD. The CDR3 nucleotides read TGTGCCATCAGTGAGTTAGACAGGACCTCCTACGAGCAGTACGTC. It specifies CAISELDRTSYEQYV.

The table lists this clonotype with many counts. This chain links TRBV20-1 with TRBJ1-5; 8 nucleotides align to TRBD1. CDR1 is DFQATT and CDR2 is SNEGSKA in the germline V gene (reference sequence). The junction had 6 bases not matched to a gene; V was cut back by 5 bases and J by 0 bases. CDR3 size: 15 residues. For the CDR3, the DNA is TGCAGTGCTGAAGGGACAGGCCGTAGCAATCAGCCCCAGCATTTT. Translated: CSAEGTGRSNQPQHF.

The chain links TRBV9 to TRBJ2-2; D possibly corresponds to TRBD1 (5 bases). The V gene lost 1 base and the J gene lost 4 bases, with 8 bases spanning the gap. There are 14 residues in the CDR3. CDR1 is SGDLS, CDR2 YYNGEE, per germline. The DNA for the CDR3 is TGTGCCAGCAGCGTAACAGGTGCCACCGGGGAGCTGTTTTTT. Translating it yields CASSVTGATGELFF.

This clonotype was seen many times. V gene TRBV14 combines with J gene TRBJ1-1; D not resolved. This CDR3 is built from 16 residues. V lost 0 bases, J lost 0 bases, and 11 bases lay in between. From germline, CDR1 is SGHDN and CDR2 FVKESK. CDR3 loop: CASSQEQEELNTEAFF. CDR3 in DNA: TGTGCCAGCAGCCAAGAGCAGGAAGAGTTGAACACTGAAGCTTTCTTT.

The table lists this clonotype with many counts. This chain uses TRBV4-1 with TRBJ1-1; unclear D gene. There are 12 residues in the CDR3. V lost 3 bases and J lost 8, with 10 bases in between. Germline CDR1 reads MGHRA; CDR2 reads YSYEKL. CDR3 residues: CASSHELTEAFF. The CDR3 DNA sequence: TGCGCCAGCAGCCACGAATTGACAGAAGCTTTCTTT.

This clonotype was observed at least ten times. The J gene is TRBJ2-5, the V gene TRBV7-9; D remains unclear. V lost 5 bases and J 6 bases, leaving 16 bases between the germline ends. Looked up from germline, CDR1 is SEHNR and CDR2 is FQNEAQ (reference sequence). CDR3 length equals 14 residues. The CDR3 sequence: CASSQSHILKTQYF. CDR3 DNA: TGTGCCAGCAGCCAGTCCCATATCCTAAAGACCCAGTACTTC. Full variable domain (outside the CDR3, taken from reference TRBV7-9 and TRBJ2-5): DTGVSQNPRHKITKRGQNVTFRCDPISEHNRLYWYRQTLGQGPEFLTYFQNEAQLEKSRLLSDRFSAERPKGSFSTLEIQRTEQGDSAMYLCASSQSHILKTQYFGPGTRLLVL.

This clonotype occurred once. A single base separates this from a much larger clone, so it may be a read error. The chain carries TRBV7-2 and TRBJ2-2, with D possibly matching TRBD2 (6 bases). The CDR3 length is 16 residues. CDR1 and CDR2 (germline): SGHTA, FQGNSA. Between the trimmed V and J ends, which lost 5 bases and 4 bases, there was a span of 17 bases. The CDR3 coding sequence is TGTGCCAGCAGCACAGAGCGGGTGCCCTTCACCGGGGAGCTGTTTTTT. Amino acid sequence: CASSTERVPFTGELFF.

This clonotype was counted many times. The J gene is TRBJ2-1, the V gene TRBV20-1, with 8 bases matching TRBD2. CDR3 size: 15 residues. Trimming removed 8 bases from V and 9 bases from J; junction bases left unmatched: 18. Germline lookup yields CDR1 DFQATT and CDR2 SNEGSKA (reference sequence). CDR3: CSPLGGAGMVGEQFF. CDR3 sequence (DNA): TGCAGTCCTCTCGGGGGGGCGGGGATGGTGGGTGAGCAGTTCTTC.

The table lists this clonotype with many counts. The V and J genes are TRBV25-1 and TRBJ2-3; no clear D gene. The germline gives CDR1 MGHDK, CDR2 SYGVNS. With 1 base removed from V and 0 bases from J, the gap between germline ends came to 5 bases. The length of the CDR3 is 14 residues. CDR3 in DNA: TGTGCCAGCAGTGAATCGGGCAGCACAGATACGCAGTATTTT. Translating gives CASSESGSTDTQYF.

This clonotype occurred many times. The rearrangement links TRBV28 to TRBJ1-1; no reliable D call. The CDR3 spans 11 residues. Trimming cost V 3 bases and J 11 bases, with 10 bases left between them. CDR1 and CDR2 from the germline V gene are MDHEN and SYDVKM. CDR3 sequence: CASSLRNRAFF. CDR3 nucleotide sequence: TGTGCCAGCAGTTTGCGGAACCGGGCTTTCTTT.

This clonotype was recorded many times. This chain's CDR3 is CSARTLASGGSGEQFF. The CDR3 DNA sequence: TGCAGTGCTAGAACTTTGGCTAGCGGGGGTTCGGGTGAGCAGTTCTTC. The chain carries TRBV20-1 and TRBJ2-1, with 10 bases that match TRBD2. The CDR3 is 16 amino acids. The V gene end was trimmed by 2 bases and the J gene end by 9 bases; junction bases not matched to a gene: 13. Per the germline V gene, CDR1 is DFQATT and CDR2 is SNEGSKA (reference sequence).

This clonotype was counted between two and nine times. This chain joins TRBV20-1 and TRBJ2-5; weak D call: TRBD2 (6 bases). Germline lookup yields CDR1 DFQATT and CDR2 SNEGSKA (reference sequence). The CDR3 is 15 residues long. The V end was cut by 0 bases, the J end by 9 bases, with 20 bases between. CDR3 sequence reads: CSARDRRGYSGSQYF. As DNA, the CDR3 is TGCAGTGCTAGAGATAGACGGGGGTATTCGGGGTCCCAGTACTTC.

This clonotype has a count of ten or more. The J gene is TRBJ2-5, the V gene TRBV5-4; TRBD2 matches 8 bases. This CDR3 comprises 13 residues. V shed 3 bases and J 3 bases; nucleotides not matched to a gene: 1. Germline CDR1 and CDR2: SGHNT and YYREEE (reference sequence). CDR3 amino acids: CASSWTSKETQYF. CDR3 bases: TGTGCCAGCAGCTGGACTAGCAAAGAGACCCAGTACTTC.

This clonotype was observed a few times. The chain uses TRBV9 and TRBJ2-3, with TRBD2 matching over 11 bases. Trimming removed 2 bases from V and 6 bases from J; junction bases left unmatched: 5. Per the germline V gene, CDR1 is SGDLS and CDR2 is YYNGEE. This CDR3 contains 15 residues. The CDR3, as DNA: TGTGCCAGCAGCGTCCCACTAGCGGGGGTTGATACGCAGTATTTT. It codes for CASSVPLAGVDTQYF. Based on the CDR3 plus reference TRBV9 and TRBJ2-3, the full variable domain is DSGVTQTPKHLITATGQRVTLRCSPRSGDLSVYWYQQSLDQGLQFLIQYYNGEERAKGNILERFSAQQFPDLHSELNLSSLELGDSALYFCASSVPLAGVDTQYFGPGTRLTVL.

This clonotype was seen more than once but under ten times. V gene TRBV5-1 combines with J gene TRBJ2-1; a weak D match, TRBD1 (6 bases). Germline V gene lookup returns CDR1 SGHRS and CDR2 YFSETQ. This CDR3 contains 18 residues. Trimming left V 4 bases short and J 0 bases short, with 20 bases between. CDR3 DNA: TGCGCCAGCAGCAGCTTGGGGCAGGGGCAGCCCTCCTACAATGAGCAGTTCTTC. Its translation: CASSSLGQGQPSYNEQFF. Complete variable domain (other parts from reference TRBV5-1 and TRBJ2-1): KAGVTQTPRYLIKTRGQQVTLSCSPISGHRSVSWYQQTPGQGLQFLFEYFSETQRNKGNFPGRFSGRQFSNSRSEMNVSTLELGDSALYLCASSSLGQGQPSYNEQFFGPGTRLTVL.

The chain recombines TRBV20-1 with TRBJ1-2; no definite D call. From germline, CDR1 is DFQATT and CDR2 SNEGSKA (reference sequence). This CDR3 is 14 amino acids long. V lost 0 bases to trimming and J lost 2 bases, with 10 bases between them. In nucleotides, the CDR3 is TGCAGTGCTAGAGATCTTGGGAAGAACTATGGCTACACCTTC. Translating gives CSARDLGKNYGYTF.

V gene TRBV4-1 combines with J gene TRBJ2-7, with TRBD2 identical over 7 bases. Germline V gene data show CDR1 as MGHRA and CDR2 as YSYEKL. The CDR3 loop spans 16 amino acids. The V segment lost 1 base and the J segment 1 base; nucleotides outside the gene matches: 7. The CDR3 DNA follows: TGCGCCAGCAGCCAAGCTCCAGCGGGGCCTTCCTACGAGCAGTACTTC. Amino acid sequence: CASSQAPAGPSYEQYF.

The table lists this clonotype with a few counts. CDR3 DNA: TGTGCCAGTAGTTTGGGGACAGTACACACAGATACGCAGTATTTT. Translating gives CASSLGTVHTDTQYF. The chain couples TRBV19 to TRBJ2-3, with TRBD1 matching over 7 bases. V gave up 5 bases and J gave up 2 bases; unmatched junction bases: 7. Germline CDR1 reads LNHDA; CDR2 reads SQIVND (reference sequence). The CDR3 consists of 15 residues.

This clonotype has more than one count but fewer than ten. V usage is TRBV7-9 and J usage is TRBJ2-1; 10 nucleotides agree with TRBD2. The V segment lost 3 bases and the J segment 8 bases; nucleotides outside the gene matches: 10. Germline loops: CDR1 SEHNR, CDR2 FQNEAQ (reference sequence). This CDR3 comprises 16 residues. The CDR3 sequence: CASSLATSGVLYEQFF. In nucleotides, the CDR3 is TGTGCCAGCAGCTTGGCTACTAGCGGGGTCCTCTATGAGCAGTTCTTC.

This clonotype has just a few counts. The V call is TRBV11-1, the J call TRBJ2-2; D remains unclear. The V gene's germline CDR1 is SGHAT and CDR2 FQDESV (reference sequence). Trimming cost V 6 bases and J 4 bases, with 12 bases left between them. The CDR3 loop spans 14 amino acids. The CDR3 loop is CASRDNVFTGELFF. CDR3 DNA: TGTGCCAGCAGAGATAACGTGTTCACCGGGGAGCTGTTTTTT.

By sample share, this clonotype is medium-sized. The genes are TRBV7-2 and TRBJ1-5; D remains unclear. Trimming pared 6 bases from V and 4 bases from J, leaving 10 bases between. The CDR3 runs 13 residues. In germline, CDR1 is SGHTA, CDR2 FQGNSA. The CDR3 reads CASSEGINQPQHF. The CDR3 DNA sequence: TGTGCCAGCAGTGAAGGGATTAATCAGCCCCAGCATTTT.